This passage covers 24 T cell receptor beta chains from one sample sequenced in a study of cytomegalovirus exposure and HLA in healthy donors. In the PCR, 60 Vbeta and 13 Jbeta primers were used. The data were produced by immunoSEQ multiplex PCR, yet TCRdb's version contains in-frame clones alone and is incomplete. The sample has about 190,000 clones, about three quarters seen once. The sequenced material came from PBMCs. The receptor source for this set is a woman aged 35 to 49 in good health and CMV-seronegative.

The chain joins TRBV19 to TRBJ1-5, with D tentatively TRBD1 (6 bases). This CDR3 is 17 amino acids long. The V and J ends lost 6 bases and 0 bases respectively, with 18 bases between them. Germline V gene data show CDR1 as LNHDA and CDR2 as SQIVND (reference sequence). The CDR3 DNA follows: TGTGCCAGTAGCATGACTCAGGGGTCTAATAGCAATCAGCCCCAGCATTTT. Translating it yields CASSMTQGSNSNQPQHF.

The V gene is TRBV10-3, the J gene TRBJ1-1; possible D gene TRBD1, 5 bases. The germline V gene has CDR1 ENHRY and CDR2 SYGVKD. Trimming shortened V by 2 bases and J by 0 bases, and 7 bases separated the two germline ends. This CDR3 spans 14 amino acids. The CDR3: CAISERGLNTEAFF. The CDR3 nucleotides read TGTGCCATCAGTGAGAGGGGCCTGAACACTGAAGCTTTCTTT.

The chain joins TRBV11-3 to TRBJ2-5; D is perhaps TRBD1 (5 bases). The J call may be faulty, since TRBJ2-7 better matches the DNA end. Germline lookup yields CDR1 SGHNT and CDR2 YENEEA. The CDR3 sequence is 13 residues long. This CDR3 is CASSRQGTDEQYF. In DNA, the CDR3 is TGTGCCAGCAGCCGCCAGGGCACGGACGAGCAGTACTTC.

V and J are TRBV6-4 and TRBJ2-1; the D gene is possibly TRBD2 (6 bases). The germline V and J ends were trimmed by 3 bases and 0 bases, with 15 bases remaining between them. The CDR3 consists of 17 residues. CDR1 and CDR2 from the germline V gene are MRHNA and SNTAGT. CDR3 nucleotides: TGTGCCAGCAGTGAAACCGCGGGGCCGAGCTCCTACAATGAGCAGTTCTTC. Protein sequence: CASSETAGPSSYNEQFF.

The J gene is TRBJ1-1, the V gene TRBV11-1; maybe TRBD1 (5 bases). This CDR3 comprises 18 residues. The germline CDR1 and CDR2 sequences are SGHAT and FQDESV (reference sequence). V was trimmed by 5 bases and J by 0 bases, leaving 22 bases between them. The DNA of the CDR3 is TGTGCCAGCAGCGGGGGGTTGGCCCGACCCACGATGAACACTGAAGCTTTCTTT. This encodes CASSGGLARPTMNTEAFF.

This clone turned up a few times. The chain combines TRBV7-9 with TRBJ2-5, with D maybe TRBD2 (6 bases). The CDR3 length is 13 residues. Germline CDR1 SEHNR, CDR2 FQNEAQ (reference sequence). The V gene lost 0 bases and the J gene lost 4 bases, with 6 bases spanning the gap. The DNA for the CDR3 is TGTGCCAGCAGCTTAGCGGGGGGAGAGACCCAGTACTTC. Its translation is CASSLAGGETQYF.

This rearrangement joins TRBV18 to TRBJ2-1; TRBD2 matches 7 bases. V trimming: 3 bases; J trimming: 1 base; junction bases outside the gene matches: 6. The CDR3 length is 16 residues. The germline V gene encodes CDR1 KGHSH and CDR2 LQKENI. CDR3 amino acids: CASSPPLAPSYNEQFF. The CDR3 DNA reads TGTGCCAGCTCACCCCCACTAGCGCCTTCCTACAATGAGCAGTTCTTC.

The V call is TRBV28, the J call TRBJ2-2; D ambiguous. Germline CDR1 reads MDHEN; CDR2 reads SYDVKM. The CDR3 runs 16 residues. V was clipped by 2 bases and J by 7 bases, with 17 bases between them. Written as DNA, the CDR3 is TGTGCCAGCAGTTTAGCTGGGCTCATACTGAACGGGGAGCTGTTTTTT. This translates into CASSLAGLILNGELFF.

Notes on this clone: One end of the junction varies from germline; a read error may be responsible. The rearrangement joins TRBV7-9 to TRBJ1-4; 9 bases match TRBD1. Germline V gene data show CDR1 as SEHNR and CDR2 as FQNEAQ (reference sequence). CDR3 length equals 16 residues. CDR3 residues: CSSSGYRDRASEKLFF. CDR3 in DNA: TGTTCCAGCAGCGGATACCGGGACAGGGCGAGTGAAAAACTGTTTTTT.

This chain links TRBV7-2 with TRBJ2-1, with 8 bases fitting TRBD1. Looked up from germline, CDR1 is SGHTA and CDR2 is FQGNSA. V dropped 4 bases and J dropped 6; count of bases not matched to a gene: 2. This CDR3 comprises 13 residues. The CDR3 region has the DNA TGTGCCAGCAGCTCAACAGGGGGCAATGAGCAGTTCTTC. This gives the protein CASSSTGGNEQFF.

The chain is built from TRBV9 and TRBJ1-5; tentatively, D is TRBD1 (6 bases). V lost 0 bases to trimming and J lost 8 bases, with 9 bases between them. Germline loops: CDR1 SGDLS, CDR2 YYNGEE. This CDR3 is built from 13 residues. The DNA for the CDR3 is TGTGCCAGCAGCGTAGGACAGGAGGAGCCCCAGCATTTT. Translated, it gives CASSVGQEEPQHF.

The J gene is TRBJ2-7, the V gene TRBV15; D perhaps matches TRBD2 (6 bases). This CDR3 is built from 17 residues. Germline CDR1 and CDR2: LNHNV and YYDKDF (reference sequence). The germline V and J ends were trimmed by 0 bases and 0 bases, with 15 bases remaining between them. The CDR3 DNA is TGTGCCACCAGCAGAGATCTTCCAGCGGGCGTCTCCTACGAGCAGTACTTC. Encoded protein: CATSRDLPAGVSYEQYF.

This clone was detected a few times. CDR3 nucleotide sequence: TGTGCCAGCAGCCAAGAAGCGACAGGGGGCTGGGGCACTGAAGCTTTCTTT. Translating gives CASSQEATGGWGTEAFF. V is TRBV4-2 and J is TRBJ1-1; TRBD1 matches at 10 bases. The V segment lost 0 bases and the J segment 4 bases; nucleotides outside the gene matches: 8. Germline CDR1 and CDR2: LGHNA and YNFKEQ. The CDR3 runs to 17 residues.

This clone was detected once. V and J are TRBV27 and TRBJ2-2; D is perhaps TRBD1 (5 bases). CDR1 and CDR2 from the germline V gene are MNHEY and SMNVEV (reference sequence). V was shortened by 6 bases and J by 6 bases, with 11 bases between the two germline ends. The length of the CDR3 is 13 residues. CDR3 residues: CASRSTGAGELFF. The CDR3 nucleotides are TGTGCCAGCAGATCCACAGGAGCCGGGGAGCTGTTTTTT.

The rearrangement joins TRBV27 to TRBJ2-5; TRBD2 aligns across 8 bases. Unmatched junction bases numbered 11, after V lost 6 bases and J lost 5 bases. Per the germline V gene, CDR1 is MNHEY and CDR2 is SMNVEV (reference sequence). There are 15 residues in the CDR3. CDR3 amino acids: CASSPGVAGRETQYF. CDR3 nucleotide sequence: TGTGCCAGCAGCCCGGGGGTAGCGGGACGGGAGACCCAGTACTTC.

V is TRBV9 and J is TRBJ2-1; the match to TRBD2 covers 7 bases. Germline CDR1 SGDLS, CDR2 YYNGEE. V shed 0 bases and J 1 base; nucleotides not matched to a gene: 4. The CDR3 runs to 16 residues. The chain's CDR3 is CASSVAGGGSYNEQFF. The CDR3 DNA sequence: TGTGCCAGCAGCGTAGCGGGAGGCGGGTCCTACAATGAGCAGTTCTTC.

The gene calls are TRBV11-3 and TRBJ2-3; D is unclear. CDR3 length: 13 residues. Germline CDR1 is SGHNT and CDR2 is YENEEA. Trimming left V 1 base short and J 6 bases short, with 8 bases between. The CDR3 spells CASSLAGTDTQYF. The CDR3 DNA reads TGTGCCAGCAGCTTAGCGGGTACCGATACGCAGTATTTT.

J is TRBJ2-1 and V is TRBV6-4; TRBD1 is a possible D gene (5 bases). V was pared by 5 bases and J by 0 bases, with 8 bases between. The CDR3 loop spans 14 amino acids. Germline lookup yields CDR1 MRHNA and CDR2 SNTAGT. As DNA, the CDR3 is TGTGCCAGCAGTCAAACAGGCTCCTACAATGAGCAGTTCTTC. Translation gives CASSQTGSYNEQFF.

The rearrangement joins TRBV10-3 to TRBJ2-5; 7 positions agree with TRBD2. J gave up 7 bases and V 6 bases, and 11 bases lay outside the gene matches. The CDR3 has 14 amino acids. From germline, CDR1 is ENHRY and CDR2 SYGVKD. The CDR3: CAIRETSASGTQYF. The CDR3 nucleotides read TGTGCCATCAGGGAGACGTCTGCTAGCGGGACCCAGTACTTC.

Remarks on this clone: The sample has other DNA sequences that encode this CDR3 too. This chain joins TRBV29-1 and TRBJ1-1; D gene ambiguous. The CDR3 is 14 residues long. Germline CDR1 is SQVTM and CDR2 is ANQGSEA. V was shortened by 3 bases and J by 1 base, with 12 bases between the two germline ends. The CDR3 sequence: CSVDTRAGNTEAFF. CDR3 DNA sequence: TGCAGCGTTGATACCCGAGCAGGGAACACTGAAGCTTTCTTT.

This clone appeared once. The J gene is TRBJ2-3, the V gene TRBV9; 8 nucleotides agree with TRBD2. The CDR3 is 16 residues long. In germline, CDR1 is SGDLS, CDR2 YYNGEE. V shed 1 base, J shed 0 bases, and the junction held 4 bases outside the gene matches. The chain's CDR3 is CASSVSTSASTDTQYF. DNA of the CDR3: TGTGCCAGCAGCGTATCGACTAGCGCTAGCACAGATACGCAGTATTTT. Full variable domain (remainder filled in from reference TRBV9 and TRBJ2-3): DSGVTQTPKHLITATGQRVTLRCSPRSGDLSVYWYQQSLDQGLQFLIQYYNGEERAKGNILERFSAQQFPDLHSELNLSSLELGDSALYFCASSVSTSASTDTQYFGPGTRLTVL.

The chain couples TRBV4-3 to TRBJ2-1; tentatively, D is TRBD2 (6 bases). CDR3 length: 14 amino acids. Trimming left V 2 bases short and J 6 bases short, with 11 bases between. The V gene's germline CDR1 is LGHNA and CDR2 YSLEER. The CDR3 nucleotides read TGCGCCAGCAGCCAATCCGGAGGGGTCAATGAGCAGTTCTTC. It encodes CASSQSGGVNEQFF.

The chain combines TRBV10-2 with TRBJ2-3; 7 bases map to TRBD2. V lost 2 bases to trimming and J lost 2 bases; unmatched junction nucleotides: 7. Germline V gives CDR1 WSHSY, CDR2 SAAADI. This CDR3 contains 16 residues. As DNA, the CDR3 is TGCGCCAGCAGTGAGCTGGCGGGAGCGCTCACAGATACGCAGTATTTT. Amino acid sequence: CASSELAGALTDTQYF.

V usage is TRBV9 and J usage is TRBJ2-3; 8 nucleotides align to TRBD2. The CDR3 spans 16 residues. Germline V gene sequence: CDR1 SGDLS, CDR2 YYNGEE. Trimming at V came to 3 bases and at J to 2 bases, leaving 8 bases not matched to a gene. The DNA for the CDR3 is TGTGCCAGCAGCGCCCGAGCGGGGGCGATCACAGATACGCAGTATTTT. It is translated as CASSARAGAITDTQYF.